This T cell receptor (beta chain) was identified during a study of OX40 agonist ivuxolimab in advanced cancers. Regarding the study in general: Ivuxolimab was an agonistic, fully human IgG2 monoclonal antibody directed against OX40 (CD134), a costimulatory receptor. Intravenous ivuxolimab was administered to patients every 2 weeks at six dose levels: 0.01, 0.1, 0.3, 1.5, 3 and 10 mg/kg. Of the 52 patients in dose escalation, about 20 had hepatocellular carcinoma, around 15 had melanoma, 9 had renal cell carcinoma and 9 had head and neck cancer. The dose-escalation cohort was about 87% male with a mean age of about 60 years, ranging from about 20 to 80. Patients were allowed to have had prior anti-PD-1, anti-PD-L1 or anti-CTLA-4 therapy, and 40% of the dose-escalation patients had previously received checkpoint inhibitors. Partial responses were achieved by three dose-escalation patients, of whom one had hepatocellular carcinoma and two had cutaneous melanoma. Peripheral TCRbeta sequencing aimed to test whether ivuxolimab altered TCR sequence diversity and caused clonal T-cell expansion. The paper describes the monotherapy dose-escalation part (N ≈ 50 patients) of the phase I trial of ivuxolimab. The full study reports these points: Low levels of normalized T-cell clonal expansion were also seen in some patients who did not respond. After ivuxolimab, more expanded clones were found on average in CD8+ T cells than in CD4+ T cells. At doses of 0.1 to 3.0 mg/kg, clonal expansion of both CD4+ and CD8+ blood T cells was observed from baseline to week 6. In partial responders in the 0.1-3.0 mg/kg groups, normalized peripheral clonal expansion was found to be among the lowest, especially among CD8+ T cells. The antigen specificity of the clonally expanded peripheral T cells was not determined.

Patients with autoimmune disease history or receiving systemic immunosuppression were excluded from the trial. Peripheral blood for TCR sequencing was collected from all dose cohorts at baseline, on cycle 4 day 1, and on cycle 7 day 1. The samples were drawn from a first-in-human, open-label, multicenter phase I dose-escalation trial of ivuxolimab. Adults with locally advanced or metastatic melanoma, renal cell, hepatocellular, or head and neck squamous cell carcinoma were enrolled in the trial. Before TCR sequencing, CD4+ T cells and CD8+ T cells were sorted from peripheral blood as separate populations. CDR1 and CDR2 are read off the germline V gene as SGHDT and YYEEEE. There are 14 amino acids in the CDR3, from cysteine to phenylalanine inclusive. The read is trimmed to its CDR3 DNA, 42 bases read in frame from base 1. Trimming costs V 2 bases and J 5 bases, and their ends lie 13 bases apart. Genomic DNA was extracted from sorted cells for sequencing of the TCRbeta CDR3 region. The immunoSEQ Assay was used for sequencing of TCRbeta CDR3 regions. TCRdb limited this immuneACCESS table to in-frame rearrangements with V and J called. A share of clones is missing; checked studies link under half to unresolved V genes, and the rest is unexplained. For this sample the table gives about 78,000 clones, of which approximately 80% were detected only once. 0.4% to 0.55% of the sample goes to the ten largest clones.

With respect to this clone: Which antigen it targets is not known. No clone much larger than this one lies a single base away; base qualities are absent.

Recombination connected TRBV5-6 to TRBJ2-5; TRBD2 is possibly the D segment (5 matching bases). The source of this sequence is an adult with an advanced solid tumor such as melanoma, head and neck, liver or kidney cancer. The material was CD4+ or CD8+ T cells sorted from blood, obtained in a trial of the OX40 agonist ivuxolimab. The DNA sequence is as follows: TGTGCCAGCAGCTTCGGACTGCTTGGGGAGACCCAGTACTTC. The encoded protein is CASSFGLLGETQYF.